This TCR beta chain was sequenced during a study of T cells after yellow fever vaccination. Trimming cost V 2 bases and J 2 bases, with 23 bases left between them. Germline CDR1 reads DFQATT; CDR2 reads SNEGSKA (reference sequence). The CDR3 covers 18 residues. TCRdb recomputed calls from the 5' RACE reads with MiXCR, one row per CDR3 protein. The profile shows under 300,000 distinct CDR3 sequences, more than 6.5% of them singletons. Sample: CD4+ T cells sorted from PBMCs, taken on the day of the yellow fever booster vaccination. The J gene is TRBJ2-3, the V gene TRBV20-1; D could derive from TRBD1 or TRBD2 (6 bases each). The origin of this receptor is a young man who received the YFV17D yellow fever vaccine. The CDR3 region is CSARPGAFGTPNTDTQYF. In DNA form, the CDR3 reads TGCAGTGCTAGACCGGGGGCTTTTGGCACCCCAAACACAGATACGCAGTATTTT.